This T cell receptor beta chain was identified in a study of T cells after yellow fever vaccination. Study-level findings and limits: Some clonotypes, a small share, were shared between CD4 and CD8 compartments.

TCRdb re-called the 5' RACE reads with MiXCR, one entry per CDR3 protein. This sample has a few hundred thousand distinct CDR3 sequences, with roughly a sixth found just once. A note on this clonotype: Its specificity is unknown.

Trimming cost V 6 bases and J 1 base; bases outside gene matches: 5. The CDR3 consists of 15 residues. The receptor was derived from a young man who received the YFV17D yellow fever vaccine. The sequences come from PBMCs, collected roughly 5 days after the first yellow fever vaccination. This rearrangement joins TRBV12-3 or TRBV12-4 to TRBJ2-5, with 10 bases fitting TRBD2. This chain's CDR3 is CASSLRTSGQETQYF. CDR3 sequence (DNA): TGTGCCAGCAGCCTCCGGACTAGCGGCCAAGAGACCCAGTACTTC.